Listed here are 10 T cell receptor beta chains from one sample, sequenced in a study of human T cells and chemical hapten exposure. TCRdb used MiXCR to reprocess the RACE reads, holding one entry per CDR3 protein. In the table there are 300,000 to 400,000 distinct CDR3 sequences, 6% to 8.5% of which are singletons. Time point meaning: patch test 1, 2 weeks after DPC sensitization. The treatment here: therapeutic diphenylcyclopropenone sensitization with weekly scalp DPC. The sequenced sample was whole blood, obtained in connection with sensitization to the hapten diphenylcyclopropenone (DPC). These receptors were taken from a woman between 18 and 29 years old with alopecia areata. Some clones in this sample may be carry-over from other donors' samples.

Ten or more counts support this clonotype. The chain has TRBV27 and TRBJ2-5, with 7 nucleotides matching TRBD1. This CDR3 has 15 amino acids. Germline lookup yields CDR1 MNHEY and CDR2 SMNVEV (reference sequence). After removal of 6 bases from V and 2 bases from J, the junction contained 9 bases not matched to a gene. In DNA form, the CDR3 reads TGTGCCAGCAGCAGCACACCGGGACAGCAAGAGACCCAGTACTTC. It codes for CASSSTPGQQETQYF.

CDR3 in DNA: TGCAGTGCTAGTAGGGACCAGGAGGGCGATGAGCAGTTCTTC. Its protein product is CSASRDQEGDEQFF. The chain carries TRBV20-1 and TRBJ2-1; TRBD2 is a possible D gene (6 bases). V was clipped by 3 bases and J by 8 bases, with 17 bases between them. This CDR3 has 14 residues. The germline V gene has CDR1 DFQATT and CDR2 SNEGSKA (reference sequence).

This chain connects TRBV5-4 to TRBJ2-7; TRBD1 might be the D (5 bases). V was shortened by 3 bases and J by 3 bases, with 10 bases between the two germline ends. The V gene's germline CDR1 is SGHNT and CDR2 YYREEE (reference sequence). There are 13 residues in the CDR3. CDR3 amino acids: CASSSDGHYEQYF. DNA for the CDR3: TGTGCCAGCAGCTCCGACGGACACTACGAGCAGTACTTC.

Ten or more counts support this clonotype. The V call is TRBV6-5, the J call TRBJ2-3, with 9 bases lining up with TRBD2. The CDR3 consists of 17 residues. CDR1 and CDR2 from the germline V gene are MNHEY and SVGAGI. With 0 bases clipped from V and 5 bases from J, the junction kept 9 bases outside the gene matches. The DNA of the CDR3 is TGTGCCAGCAGTTACTCTAAGCGGGGGGCCCGCGTAGATACGCAGTATTTT. Encoded protein: CASSYSKRGARVDTQYF.

The chain carries TRBV7-2 and TRBJ2-3; 9 positions agree with TRBD1. With V trimmed by 4 bases and J by 2 bases, 7 bases remained unmatched. Germline CDR1 is SGHTA and CDR2 is FQGNSA. The CDR3 length is 16 residues. CDR3 region: CASSSRQGEVTDTQYF. The CDR3 region has the DNA TGTGCCAGCAGCTCTCGACAGGGGGAAGTCACAGATACGCAGTATTTT.

This clonotype was detected ten times or more. The chain couples TRBV12-3 or TRBV12-4 to TRBJ2-3, with a weak D call TRBD2 (7 bases). Trimming stripped 7 bases from V and 0 bases from J, with 14 bases between. The CDR3 length is 15 residues. The CDR3 DNA follows: TGTGCCAGCAAATGGGGGGGCCTGAGCACAGATACGCAGTATTTT. This codes for CASKWGGLSTDTQYF.

There are a few counts of this clonotype. The genes are TRBV7-9 and TRBJ2-2; D possibly uses TRBD1 or TRBD2 (6 bases each). The V and J ends lost 4 bases and 4 bases respectively, with 10 bases between them. CDR1 SEHNR and CDR2 FQNEAQ come from the germline V gene (reference sequence). This CDR3 has 14 amino acids. The CDR3 bases are TGTGCCAGCAGCTCACAGGGAGGCACCGGGGAGCTGTTTTTT. Encoded protein: CASSSQGGTGELFF.

This clonotype occurred many times. The chain combines TRBV4-3 with TRBJ2-2; 7 bases agree with TRBD1. The germline V gene has CDR1 LGHNA and CDR2 YSLEER. CDR3 size: 17 residues. Unmatched junction bases numbered 6, after V lost 1 base and J lost 1 base. The CDR3: CASSQAMGTENTGELFF. The CDR3 coding sequence is TGCGCCAGCAGCCAAGCGATGGGGACAGAGAACACCGGGGAGCTGTTTTTT.

The chain has TRBV28 and TRBJ2-1; 8 nucleotides align to TRBD1. V shed 5 bases, J shed 0 bases, and the junction held 18 bases outside the gene matches. The CDR3 is 20 residues long. CDR1 MDHEN and CDR2 SYDVKM come from the germline V gene. CDR3 nucleotides: TGTGCCAGCAGTCCCGGCAGGGTGACAGGGGTACTGTACTCCTACAATGAGCAGTTCTTC. As protein: CASSPGRVTGVLYSYNEQFF.

This clonotype has a handful of counts. The chain is built from TRBV29-1 and TRBJ2-7, with D perhaps TRBD1 or TRBD2 (5 bases each). V lost 3 bases, J lost 7 bases, and 22 bases lay in between. This CDR3 contains 15 residues. Per germline, CDR1 SQVTM and CDR2 ANQGSEA. The CDR3 sequence: CSVEVGDRERGEQYF. CDR3 DNA: TGCAGCGTTGAGGTAGGGGACCGCGAACGTGGGGAGCAGTACTTC.